These 29 T cell receptor beta chains were sequenced from one sample in a study of blood T cell repertoires in COVID-19. Profiled with immunoSEQ multiplex PCR; TCRdb holds only in-frame clones, not every one. The sample records 80,000 to 130,000 clones, approximately 91% being singletons. The source material was peripheral blood. Receptor source: a man aged 60 to 69 with acute or convalescent COVID-19.

The genes are TRBV28 and TRBJ1-6, with D tentatively TRBD1 (6 bases). The ends were cut back, 5 bases at V and 9 bases at J, with 20 bases in the middle. The V gene's germline CDR1 is MDHEN and CDR2 SYDVKM. The CDR3 is 16 residues long. CDR3 coding DNA: TGTGCCAGCAGTATACTTAGGGACATTCGGAGTTCACCCCTCCACTTT. Its protein is CASSILRDIRSSPLHF.

The chain combines TRBV6-5 with TRBJ1-1, with D perhaps matching TRBD1 (6 bases). CDR3 size: 15 residues. Trimming left V 8 bases short and J 5 bases short, with 21 bases between. Germline CDR1 MNHEY, CDR2 SVGAGI. The CDR3 reads CASCTQGTGLTEAFF. CDR3 coding DNA: TGTGCCAGCTGTACACAGGGCACAGGGTTAACTGAAGCTTTCTTT.

The rearrangement joins TRBV24-1 to TRBJ2-2, with 7 bases identical to TRBD2. This CDR3 region has 16 residues. V shed 9 bases, J shed 4 bases, and the junction held 13 bases outside the gene matches. Germline-derived CDR1 and CDR2 are KGHDR and SFDVKD. The CDR3 protein is CATGGGRPTGTGELFF. The CDR3 DNA reads TGTGCCACCGGGGGGGGGAGGCCGACCGGCACCGGGGAGCTGTTTTTT.

V and J are TRBV6-5 and TRBJ1-5; 7 bases are a match to TRBD1. There are 14 residues in the CDR3. Germline CDR1 reads MNHEY; CDR2 reads SVGAGI. The V and J ends lost 6 bases and 6 bases, in that order; junction bases with no gene match: 8. The CDR3: CASRYDRDAQPQHF. CDR3 DNA: TGTGCCAGCAGGTACGACAGGGATGCTCAGCCCCAGCATTTT.

CDR3 in amino acids: CASSDSFRGSTQYF. The CDR3 DNA is TGTGCCAGTAGTGACTCTTTCCGGGGGAGTACGCAGTATTTT. This sequence joins TRBV19 and TRBJ2-3, with D perhaps TRBD2 (6 bases). The CDR3 is 14 residues long. Per the germline V gene, CDR1 is LNHDA and CDR2 is SQIVND (reference sequence). The germline V and J ends were trimmed by 5 bases and 8 bases, with 17 bases remaining between them.

This clone has just a few counts. The chain recombines TRBV6-5 with TRBJ2-1; maybe TRBD1 (6 bases). CDR3 length: 13 amino acids. CDR1 is MNHEY, CDR2 SVGAGI, per germline. V was clipped by 7 bases and J by 5 bases, with 12 bases between them. The CDR3 DNA sequence: TGTGCCAGCACCTGGACAGCCAACAATGAGCAGTTCTTC. Protein product: CASTWTANNEQFF.

This clone has a single count. CDR3 sequence: CASSDGVTGELFF. The CDR3 DNA sequence: TGCGCCAGCTCGGACGGGGTCACCGGGGAGCTGTTTTTT. V usage is TRBV5-1 and J usage is TRBJ2-2; maybe TRBD2 (5 bases). The V gene's germline CDR1 is SGHRS and CDR2 YFSETQ. The CDR3 has 13 residues. V lost 7 bases to trimming and J lost 4 bases, with 11 bases between them.

The genes are TRBV5-1 and TRBJ2-1; 10 bases align to TRBD2. V was clipped by 4 bases and J by 7 bases; unmatched bases: 8. Germline assignment: CDR1 SGHRS and CDR2 YFSETQ. The CDR3 extends over 15 amino acids. Here the CDR3 reads CASSPSGSAGNEQFF. CDR3 bases: TGCGCCAGCAGCCCTAGCGGGAGCGCGGGGAATGAGCAGTTCTTC.

The V call is TRBV10-1, the J call TRBJ2-7, with D hard to call. The CDR3 has 14 amino acids. The ends were cut back, 2 bases at V and 3 bases at J, with 11 bases in the middle. Germline-derived CDR1 and CDR2 are WNHNN and SYGVQD (reference sequence). The chain's CDR3 is CASSEAGSRYEQYF. The CDR3 DNA is TGCGCCAGCAGTGAGGCCGGTTCCCGCTACGAGCAGTACTTC.

The V call is TRBV29-1, the J call TRBJ2-6, with 13 bases fitting TRBD2. The germline CDR1 and CDR2 sequences are SQVTM and ANQGSEA. The CDR3 spans 20 residues. Unmatched junction bases numbered 11, after V lost 1 base and J lost 2 bases. CDR3 sequence: CSVEVSRLAGGFAGANVLTF. The CDR3 DNA reads TGCAGCGTTGAAGTGTCTCGACTAGCGGGAGGATTCGCTGGGGCCAACGTCCTGACTTTC.

The V call is TRBV6-1, the J call TRBJ2-2; 11 nucleotides agree with TRBD2. This CDR3 is 16 amino acids long. The V and J ends lost 3 bases and 3 bases, in that order; junction bases with no gene match: 3. Germline CDR1 MNHNS, CDR2 SASEGT. The CDR3 sequence: CASSDGTSGYTGELFF. The CDR3 DNA reads as TGTGCCAGCAGTGATGGGACTAGCGGCTACACCGGGGAGCTGTTTTTT.

The chain joins TRBV7-3 to TRBJ2-2; D is undetermined. CDR1 and CDR2 (germline): SGHTA, FQGTGA. V was clipped by 1 base and J by 1 base, with 7 bases between them. The CDR3 runs to 15 residues. CDR3 protein: CASSLMPGNTGELFF. The CDR3 region has the DNA TGTGCCAGCAGCTTAATGCCGGGGAACACCGGGGAGCTGTTTTTT.

The chain employs TRBV19 and TRBJ2-2, with TRBD1 matching 10 bases. V lost 4 bases, J lost 6 bases, and 8 bases stayed unmatched. Germline lookup yields CDR1 LNHDA and CDR2 SQIVND (reference sequence). This CDR3 spans 16 amino acids. The CDR3 region is CASSNFPGQGAGELFF. CDR3 coding DNA: TGTGCCAGTAGTAACTTCCCAGGACAGGGGGCCGGGGAGCTGTTTTTT.

The chain employs TRBV10-3 and TRBJ2-2, with D possibly TRBD1 on 5 matching bases. V shed 3 bases and J shed 7 bases, with 18 bases lying between them. Germline-derived CDR1 and CDR2 are ENHRY and SYGVKD. CDR3 size: 16 residues. CDR3 coding DNA: TGTGCCATCAGTGATTACGAAAATTCAGGGAACGGGGAGCTGTTTTTT. This gives the protein CAISDYENSGNGELFF.

This sequence joins TRBV3-1 (or the pseudogene TRBV3-2) and TRBJ2-3, with 14 bases matching TRBD2. This CDR3 contains 17 residues. Germline assignment: CDR1 LGHDT and CDR2 YNNKEL (reference sequence). V lost 4 bases to trimming and J lost 3 bases; unmatched junction nucleotides: 6. CDR3 protein: CASSPRLAGGGTDTQYF. CDR3 sequence (DNA): TGTGCCAGCAGCCCGAGACTAGCGGGAGGGGGTACAGATACGCAGTATTTT.

The chain couples TRBV6-1 to TRBJ2-7; 8 bases fit TRBD2. The CDR3 loop spans 14 amino acids. From germline, CDR1 is MNHNS and CDR2 SASEGT. The junction had 6 bases not matched to a gene; V was cut back by 3 bases and J by 5 bases. In DNA, the CDR3 is TGTGCCAGCAGTGAGACGGGAGGGCGGGACGAGCAGTACGTC. This gives the protein CASSETGGRDEQYV.

This CDR3 reads CASSFQREYADTQYF. The CDR3 DNA follows: TGTGCCAGCAGTTTTCAGCGGGAGTACGCAGATACGCAGTATTTT. V gene TRBV28 combines with J gene TRBJ2-3, with 8 bases lining up with TRBD2. CDR3 length equals 15 residues. Germline V gives CDR1 MDHEN, CDR2 SYDVKM. J gave up 4 bases and V 3 bases, and 6 bases lay outside the gene matches.

CDR3 amino acids: CAISESLVGRASGANVLTF. DNA of the CDR3: TGTGCCATCAGTGAGAGTCTGGTAGGGAGGGCCTCTGGGGCCAACGTCCTGACTTTC. The chain is built from TRBV10-3 and TRBJ2-6, with 7 nucleotides matching TRBD2. This CDR3 region has 19 residues. The germline V gene has CDR1 ENHRY and CDR2 SYGVKD. Trimming took 2 bases from V and 0 from J; bases not matched to a gene: 10.

V gene TRBV2 combines with J gene TRBJ1-2; 8 nucleotides align to TRBD1. The CDR3 is 13 amino acids. From germline, CDR1 is SNHLY and CDR2 FYNNEI. V dropped 6 bases and J dropped 11; count of bases not matched to a gene: 11. The CDR3 DNA reads as TGTGCCAGCAGCCGCGGACAGGGTGAAGGGTACACCTTC. It specifies CASSRGQGEGYTF.

This chain connects TRBV27 to TRBJ1-6, with D perhaps TRBD1 (5 bases). Germline lookup yields CDR1 MNHEY and CDR2 SMNVEV (reference sequence). The ends were cut back, 8 bases at V and 1 base at J, with 18 bases in the middle. CDR3 size: 17 residues. The CDR3 DNA reads TGTGCCAGCGCAAAAGGACTGGGGGGTTCCTATAATTCACCCCTCCACTTT. It specifies CASAKGLGGSYNSPLHF.

The gene calls are TRBV7-3 and TRBJ2-2, with D maybe TRBD2 (5 bases). CDR3 length equals 15 residues. Trimming cost V 5 bases and J 0 bases, with 10 bases left between them. The germline V gene has CDR1 SGHTA and CDR2 FQGTGA. The CDR3 region is CASSPTTANTGELFF. CDR3 nucleotide sequence: TGTGCCAGCAGCCCGACTACTGCGAACACCGGGGAGCTGTTTTTT.

The chain is built from TRBV28 and TRBJ2-1; 12 bases fit TRBD2. Germline V CDR1 and CDR2: MDHEN, SYDVKM. V trimming: 4 bases; J trimming: 0 bases; junction bases outside the gene matches: 7. This CDR3 has 18 amino acids. CDR3 region: CASSSWTSGAGSYNEQFF. The CDR3 region has the DNA TGTGCCAGCAGTTCCTGGACTAGCGGGGCAGGCTCCTACAATGAGCAGTTCTTC.

DNA of the CDR3: TGTGCCAGTAGTATTGGGGGAGGGCCCACAGATACGCAGTATTTT. Translated: CASSIGGGPTDTQYF. This chain joins TRBV19 and TRBJ2-3; TRBD2 aligns across 7 bases. The CDR3 sequence is 15 residues long. CDR1 is LNHDA, CDR2 SQIVND, per germline (reference sequence). The junction had 5 bases not matched to a gene; V was cut back by 3 bases and J by 2 bases.

This clone was seen a handful of times. The chain couples TRBV5-1 to TRBJ2-3, with TRBD2 matching 8 bases. Germline V gene data show CDR1 as SGHRS and CDR2 as YFSETQ. The CDR3 contains 17 residues. V dropped 1 base and J dropped 5; count of bases not matched to a gene: 12. The CDR3 DNA is TGCGCCAGCAGCTTGAGTCTAGCGGGCTACCCGTTAGATACGCAGTATTTT. Translating gives CASSLSLAGYPLDTQYF.

The chain has TRBV14 and TRBJ2-7; TRBD2 aligns across 10 bases. The junction had 9 bases not matched to a gene; V was cut back by 4 bases and J by 0 bases. The CDR3 is made up of 17 amino acids. Germline V gene lookup returns CDR1 SGHDN and CDR2 FVKESK. The CDR3 sequence: CASSPTLAGVHSYEQYF. In DNA, the CDR3 is TGTGCCAGCAGCCCGACCCTAGCGGGAGTCCACTCCTACGAGCAGTACTTC.

CDR3 in amino acids: CASSQAGQPNQPQHF. CDR3 nucleotides: TGTGCCAGCAGCCAAGCGGGACAGCCAAATCAGCCCCAGCATTTT. This sequence joins TRBV3-1 (or the pseudogene TRBV3-2) and TRBJ1-5; 7 bases align to TRBD1. Germline V gene data show CDR1 as LGHDT and CDR2 as YNNKEL (reference sequence). V shed 1 base and J 4 bases; nucleotides not matched to a gene: 4. The CDR3 is made up of 15 amino acids.

The J gene is TRBJ1-1, the V gene TRBV18; D may be TRBD1 (6 bases). The CDR3 contains 15 residues. The ends were cut back, 3 bases at V and 3 bases at J, with 14 bases in the middle. Germline V gene lookup returns CDR1 KGHSH and CDR2 LQKENI. CDR3 sequence (DNA): TGTGCCAGCTCACCTAGAGACAAGGGGGACACTGAAGCTTTCTTT. Amino acid sequence: CASSPRDKGDTEAFF.

CDR3 residues: CASTVDRGDYGYTF. In DNA form, the CDR3 reads TGTGCCAGTACCGTTGACAGGGGGGACTATGGCTACACCTTC. The chain couples TRBV19 to TRBJ1-2, with 9 bases identical to TRBD1. Unmatched junction bases numbered 6, after V lost 7 bases and J lost 3 bases. The germline CDR1 and CDR2 sequences are LNHDA and SQIVND (reference sequence). This CDR3 is 14 amino acids long. Drawing the rest from reference TRBV19 and TRBJ1-2, the complete variable domain is DGGITQSPKYLFRKEGQNVTLSCEQNLNHDAMYWYRQDPGQGLRLIYYSQIVNDFQKGDIAEGYSVSREKKESFPLTVTSAQKNPTAFYLCASTVDRGDYGYTFGSGTRLTVV.

The chain combines TRBV30 with TRBJ1-4; D gene unclear. In germline, CDR1 is GTSNPN, CDR2 SVGIG (reference sequence). The CDR3 has 13 amino acids. V gave up 7 bases and J gave up 3 bases, with 12 bases separating them. This CDR3 reads CAFAGEANEKLFF. The CDR3, as DNA: TGTGCCTTCGCCGGGGAGGCTAATGAAAAACTGTTTTTT. Combining the CDR3 with reference TRBV30 and TRBJ1-4 gives the whole variable domain SQTIHQWPATLVQPVGSPLSLECTVEGTSNPNLYWYRQAAGRGLQLLFYSVGIGQISSEVPQNLSASRPQDRQFILSSKKLLLSDSGFYLCAFAGEANEKLFFGSGTQLSVL.